This passage covers 24 T cell receptor beta chains from one sample sequenced in a study of blood T cell repertoires in COVID-19. Here immunoSEQ multiplex PCR was the method, and the copy in TCRdb shows in-frame clones only, minus some. The sample records some 100,000 clones, about 89% being singletons. What was sequenced was peripheral blood. The receptors come from a man in his fifties or sixties with active COVID-19.

The rearrangement joins TRBV6-5 to TRBJ2-3; unclear D gene. V dropped 5 bases and J dropped 0 bases, with 9 bases sitting between them. The CDR3 runs to 14 residues. Germline CDR1 reads MNHEY; CDR2 reads SVGAGI. The CDR3 nucleotides read TGTGCCAGCAGTCCTCAGGCAAGCACAGATACGCAGTATTTT. It codes for CASSPQASTDTQYF.

J is TRBJ2-4 and V is TRBV28, with D perhaps TRBD2 (6 bases). Germline lookup yields CDR1 MDHEN and CDR2 SYDVKM. V gave up 3 bases and J gave up 0 bases, with 9 bases separating them. The CDR3 contains 15 residues. In DNA, the CDR3 is TGTGCCAGCAGTTTCGGGGGACTAGCCAAAAACATTCAGTACTTC. The encoded protein is CASSFGGLAKNIQYF.

The V gene is TRBV19, the J gene TRBJ1-3; possible D gene TRBD1, 5 bases. V lost 5 bases and J lost 2, with 22 bases in between. The CDR3 runs to 18 residues. Per the germline V gene, CDR1 is LNHDA and CDR2 is SQIVND (reference sequence). CDR3 nucleotide sequence: TGTGCCAGTAGTTCCTCTAAGTGGGGCCTCTCAGCTGGAAACACCATATATTTT. It codes for CASSSSKWGLSAGNTIYF.

V usage is TRBV19 and J usage is TRBJ1-1, with TRBD1 identical over 7 bases. The germline gives CDR1 LNHDA, CDR2 SQIVND (reference sequence). The CDR3 length is 15 residues. The junction had 11 bases not matched to a gene; V was cut back by 6 bases and J by 4 bases. CDR3 sequence (DNA): TGTGCCAGTAGAAGCGGTAACAGGGGACCCACTGAAGCTTTCTTT. Protein sequence: CASRSGNRGPTEAFF.

The chain joins TRBV11-3 to TRBJ2-2, with 9 bases matching TRBD2. The V and J ends lost 7 bases and 9 bases, in that order; junction bases with no gene match: 6. The germline gives CDR1 SGHNT, CDR2 YENEEA. This CDR3 is 13 amino acids long. This CDR3 reads CASNGGRARELFF. DNA for the CDR3: TGTGCCAGCAATGGCGGGAGGGCCCGGGAGCTGTTTTTT.

The CDR3 region is CASSATGDLFSGNTIYF. The CDR3 DNA reads as TGCGCCAGCAGCGCGACAGGGGACCTCTTCTCTGGAAACACCATATATTTT. The chain employs TRBV5-1 and TRBJ1-3, with 8 nucleotides matching TRBD1. Germline CDR1 and CDR2: SGHRS and YFSETQ. J lost 0 bases, V lost 4 bases, and 9 bases had no gene match. This CDR3 has 17 residues. The full variable domain, rest sourced from reference TRBV5-1 and TRBJ1-3, is KAGVTQTPRYLIKTRGQQVTLSCSPISGHRSVSWYQQTPGQGLQFLFEYFSETQRNKGNFPGRFSGRQFSNSRSEMNVSTLELGDSALYLCASSATGDLFSGNTIYFGEGSWLTVV.

The CDR3 DNA reads TGCGCCAGCAGCCAAGAGTCAGGGCTAAGCGAGCAGTACGTC. Protein: CASSQESGLSEQYV. This chain joins TRBV4-1 and TRBJ2-7, with D maybe TRBD1 (5 bases). The CDR3 contains 14 residues. Trimming took off 0 bases at V and 6 bases at J, with 12 bases between the two ends. The germline V gene has CDR1 MGHRA and CDR2 YSYEKL.

The rearrangement links TRBV6-1 to TRBJ1-2; TRBD1 is a possible D gene (5 bases). The V end was cut by 0 bases, the J end by 4 bases, with 9 bases between. Germline V CDR1 and CDR2: MNHNS, SASEGT. The CDR3 has 14 residues. CDR3 residues: CASSEAQGPYGYTF. The CDR3 bases are TGTGCCAGCAGTGAAGCTCAGGGCCCCTATGGCTACACCTTC.

The V gene is TRBV29-1, the J gene TRBJ1-5; TRBD1 is a possible D gene (5 bases). CDR3 size: 13 residues. V shed 5 bases and J shed 7 bases, with 15 bases lying between them. CDR1 and CDR2 from the germline V gene are SQVTM and ANQGSEA. CDR3 protein: CSVRTGGGQPQHF. As DNA, the CDR3 is TGCAGCGTTCGTACGGGGGGAGGACAGCCCCAGCATTTT.

This clone was seen only a few times. The chain uses TRBV5-1 and TRBJ2-1, with D maybe TRBD1 (8 bases). V shed 4 bases and J shed 4 bases, with 18 bases lying between them. This CDR3 has 16 amino acids. CDR1 and CDR2 (germline): SGHRS, YFSETQ. The CDR3 sequence: CASSPGGTGLYNEQFF. CDR3 nucleotide sequence: TGCGCCAGCAGCCCCGGGGGGACAGGACTTTACAATGAGCAGTTCTTC.

The CDR3 loop reads CASSLAFPDTEAFF. CDR3 nucleotide sequence: TGTGCCAGCAGCTTGGCCTTCCCCGACACTGAAGCTTTCTTT. The chain is built from TRBV5-4 and TRBJ1-1; no definite D call. This CDR3 contains 14 residues. V was trimmed by 0 bases and J by 3 bases, leaving 9 bases between them. The V gene's germline CDR1 is SGHNT and CDR2 YYREEE (reference sequence).

The rearrangement uses TRBV6-5 and TRBJ1-1; 7 nucleotides agree with TRBD1. V lost 4 bases to trimming and J lost 5 bases; unmatched junction nucleotides: 7. CDR1 is MNHEY, CDR2 SVGAGI, per germline. This CDR3 comprises 14 residues. CDR3 DNA sequence: TGTGCCAGCAGTTTCTCAGGGGGAGGGACTGAAGCTTTCTTT. Translating it yields CASSFSGGGTEAFF.

This rearrangement joins TRBV7-2 to TRBJ2-1; 12 nucleotides align to TRBD2. V trimming: 5 bases; J trimming: 8 bases; junction bases outside the gene matches: 7. The CDR3 consists of 15 residues. Per the germline V gene, CDR1 is SGHTA and CDR2 is FQGNSA. The CDR3 region is CASSGLAGYGDEQFF. The CDR3 bases are TGTGCCAGCAGCGGACTAGCGGGATATGGCGATGAGCAGTTCTTC.

The chain carries TRBV7-3 and TRBJ1-1, with no clear D. In germline, CDR1 is SGHTA, CDR2 FQGTGA. The length of the CDR3 is 15 residues. V was shortened by 2 bases and J by 1 base, with 11 bases between the two germline ends. The CDR3: CASSLGLAGNTEAFF. CDR3 DNA sequence: TGTGCCAGCAGCTTAGGGCTTGCGGGGAACACTGAAGCTTTCTTT.

The rearrangement links TRBV5-1 to TRBJ1-1; 10 bases are shared with TRBD1. V trimming: 1 base; J trimming: 2 bases; junction bases outside the gene matches: 8. The CDR3 has 17 residues. CDR1 is SGHRS and CDR2 is YFSETQ in the germline V gene. CDR3 coding DNA: TGCGCCAGCAGCTTGCAGGACAGGGGGATCCTTAACACTGAAGCTTTCTTT. Protein: CASSLQDRGILNTEAFF.

This clone was seen just once. The CDR3 loop reads CASTPPSGGLPYEQYF. DNA of the CDR3: TGTGCCAGCACTCCTCCTAGCGGGGGCCTGCCCTACGAGCAGTACTTC. The chain uses TRBV2 and TRBJ2-7, with TRBD2 matching over 10 bases. Germline-derived CDR1 and CDR2 are SNHLY and FYNNEI. V lost 7 bases and J lost 2; bases outside the gene matches: 11. The CDR3 spans 16 residues. Combining the CDR3 with reference TRBV2 and TRBJ2-7 gives the whole variable domain EPEVTQTPSHQVTQMGQEVILRCVPISNHLYFYWYRQILGQKVEFLVSFYNNEISEKSEIFDDQFSVERPDGSNFTLKIRSTKLEDSAMYFCASTPPSGGLPYEQYFGPGTRLTVT.

V usage is TRBV5-1 and J usage is TRBJ1-2; D is undetermined. The length of the CDR3 is 12 residues. The germline gives CDR1 SGHRS, CDR2 YFSETQ. V was shortened by 5 bases and J by 8 bases, with 13 bases between the two germline ends. CDR3 loop: CASRWELEGYTF. The CDR3 DNA reads TGCGCCAGCAGATGGGAGTTGGAGGGCTACACCTTC.

The chain employs TRBV13 and TRBJ1-2; D may be TRBD1 (6 bases). The CDR3 has 15 residues. Germline-derived CDR1 and CDR2 are PRHDT and FYEKMQ (reference sequence). V gave up 5 bases and J gave up 2 bases, with 15 bases separating them. CDR3 amino acids: CASSLAYRDNYGYTF. The CDR3 nucleotides are TGTGCCAGCAGCCTAGCTTACAGGGACAACTATGGCTACACCTTC.

The chain joins TRBV3-1 (or the pseudogene TRBV3-2) to TRBJ1-2, with D maybe TRBD1 (6 bases). This CDR3 region has 15 residues. Trimming removed 5 bases from V and 2 bases from J, with 15 bases in between. Germline V lookup: CDR1 LGHDT, CDR2 YNNKEL (reference sequence). The CDR3 nucleotides are TGTGCCAGCAGCAAGCAAACAGGGTTGAACTATGGCTACACCTTC. Encoded protein: CASSKQTGLNYGYTF.

The chain recombines TRBV3-1 (or the pseudogene TRBV3-2) with TRBJ1-5; tentatively, D is TRBD1 (5 bases). This CDR3 spans 13 amino acids. Trimming removed 4 bases at V and 4 bases at J, with 8 bases between. Germline V gene lookup returns CDR1 LGHDT and CDR2 YNNKEL (reference sequence). For the CDR3, the DNA is TGTGCCAGCAGCCCCGACAGAAATCAGCCCCAGCATTTT. As protein: CASSPDRNQPQHF.

V is TRBV13 and J is TRBJ2-7; a possible D gene is TRBD2 (5 bases). Trimming took 7 bases from V and 4 from J, leaving 23 bases between them. The germline gives CDR1 PRHDT, CDR2 FYEKMQ (reference sequence). This CDR3 has 16 amino acids. DNA for the CDR3: TGTGCCAGCACCCTCAAAGCGGAGCTTAATAGTTACGAGCAGTACGTC. It codes for CASTLKAELNSYEQYV.

This chain joins TRBV18 and TRBJ1-6; 8 positions match TRBD1. Germline-derived CDR1 and CDR2 are KGHSH and LQKENI. The CDR3 totals 15 residues. Trimming removed 0 bases from V and 10 bases from J; junction bases left unmatched: 5. CDR3 region: CASSPPGDRYSPLHF. In DNA form, the CDR3 reads TGTGCCAGCTCACCACCGGGGGACAGGTACTCACCCCTCCACTTT. The complete variable domain, with remaining parts taken from reference TRBV18 and TRBJ1-6, reads NAGVMQNPRHLVRRRGQEARLRCSPMKGHSHVYWYRQLPEEGLKFMVYLQKENIIDESGMPKERFSAEFPKEGPSILRIQQVVRGDSAAYFCASSPPGDRYSPLHFGNGTRLTVT.

The chain employs TRBV6-5 and TRBJ1-5; D gene uncertain. Germline V lookup: CDR1 MNHEY, CDR2 SVGAGI. The CDR3 runs to 15 residues. V was pared by 6 bases and J by 7 bases, with 19 bases between. CDR3 protein: CASRITGDMIQPQHF. CDR3 bases: TGTGCCAGCAGAATTACCGGGGATATGATACAGCCCCAGCATTTT.

V and J are TRBV7-2 and TRBJ2-5, with TRBD1 matching 12 bases. V gave up 5 bases and J gave up 5 bases; unmatched junction bases: 3. This CDR3 is 14 amino acids long. Per the germline V gene, CDR1 is SGHTA and CDR2 is FQGNSA. The CDR3 DNA reads as TGTGCCAGCAGCCGGGGACAGGGGGCCGAGACCCAGTACTTC. It translates to CASSRGQGAETQYF.